Presented here are 27 T cell receptor beta chains from one specimen sequenced in a study of blood T cell repertoires in COVID-19. Data came from immunoSEQ multiplex PCR; TCRdb stores just in-frame clones and leaves some out. The sample carries 250,000 or so clones, more than 75% recorded once. The sequencing input was PBMCs or T cells enriched from blood (not recorded which). All receptors come from a woman aged 18-29 years who had recovered from COVID-19.

The gene calls are TRBV27 and TRBJ1-4; D unresolved. V lost 6 bases, J lost 4 bases, and 12 bases lay in between. CDR1 and CDR2 from the germline V gene are MNHEY and SMNVEV (reference sequence). The CDR3 length is 14 residues. In DNA form, the CDR3 reads TGTGCCAGCAGCCTGCGCGCCGGTAATGAAAAACTGTTTTTT. Residues: CASSLRAGNEKLFF.

This chain connects TRBV4-3 to TRBJ2-2; TRBD2 aligns across 9 bases. CDR3 size: 15 residues. Germline-derived CDR1 and CDR2 are LGHNA and YSLEER. The junction had 5 bases not matched to a gene; V was cut back by 0 bases and J by 9 bases. This chain's CDR3 is CASSQEAGGPRELFF. The CDR3 nucleotides read TGCGCCAGCAGCCAAGAGGCGGGGGGGCCGCGGGAGCTGTTTTTT.

The chain employs TRBV5-4 and TRBJ2-1, with 12 bases identical to TRBD2. With V trimmed by 2 bases and J by 6 bases, 9 bases remained unmatched. The V gene's germline CDR1 is SGHNT and CDR2 YYREEE (reference sequence). This CDR3 spans 17 amino acids. CDR3 nucleotide sequence: TGTGCCAGCAGCTTAGGACTAGCGGGGACCATCCCCAATGAGCAGTTCTTC. This sequence encodes CASSLGLAGTIPNEQFF.

This chain uses TRBV9 with TRBJ1-4, with D possibly TRBD1 on 5 matching bases. Germline V gene sequence: CDR1 SGDLS, CDR2 YYNGEE. The CDR3 is made up of 15 amino acids. The V end was cut by 4 bases, the J end by 1 base, with 11 bases between. The CDR3 nucleotides read TGTGCCAGCAGCTTTAGCCAGGGAACTAATGAAAAACTGTTTTTT. Translating it yields CASSFSQGTNEKLFF. Variable domain in full (rest from reference TRBV9 and TRBJ1-4): DSGVTQTPKHLITATGQRVTLRCSPRSGDLSVYWYQQSLDQGLQFLIQYYNGEERAKGNILERFSAQQFPDLHSELNLSSLELGDSALYFCASSFSQGTNEKLFFGSGTQLSVL.

V gene TRBV24-1 combines with J gene TRBJ2-5, with 10 positions matching TRBD2. V shed 2 bases, J shed 4 bases, and the junction held 6 bases outside the gene matches. In germline, CDR1 is KGHDR, CDR2 SFDVKD. The CDR3 runs 16 residues. CDR3 loop: CATSDYSSGSVETQYF. The DNA for the CDR3 is TGTGCCACCAGTGATTACTCTAGCGGGAGTGTAGAGACCCAGTACTTC.

The chain carries TRBV2 and TRBJ1-3, with a possible D match to TRBD1 (6 bases). With 4 bases removed from V and 4 bases from J, the gap between germline ends came to 17 bases. The CDR3 spans 16 residues. The V gene's germline CDR1 is SNHLY and CDR2 FYNNEI. This CDR3 is CASSGKVGTTGNTIYF. In DNA form, the CDR3 reads TGTGCCAGCAGTGGTAAGGTTGGGACAACCGGAAACACCATATATTTT.

The chain uses TRBV11-3 and TRBJ1-2; the D gene is possibly TRBD1 (6 bases). The CDR3 runs 14 residues. Germline values: CDR1 SGHNT, CDR2 YENEEA. V gave up 3 bases and J gave up 6 bases, with 14 bases separating them. Here the CDR3 DNA reads TGTGCCAGCAGCTTTTCAGGGGAAGAAGATGGCTACACCTTC. Encoded protein: CASSFSGEEDGYTF.

The genes are TRBV5-1 and TRBJ2-1; TRBD2 agrees at 13 bases. The ends lost 2 bases at V and 7 bases at J; junction bases unmatched: 3. The CDR3 consists of 15 residues. The germline V gene encodes CDR1 SGHRS and CDR2 YFSETQ. In DNA form, the CDR3 reads TGCGCCAGCAGCTTTGGACTAGCGGGAGATAATGAGCAGTTCTTC. It codes for CASSFGLAGDNEQFF.

The chain couples TRBV5-1 to TRBJ2-5; 8 nucleotides agree with TRBD1. The germline CDR1 and CDR2 sequences are SGHRS and YFSETQ. The CDR3 has 17 residues. Trimming cost V 3 bases and J 6 bases; bases outside gene matches: 16. CDR3 sequence reads: CASSSTGTGDGGKTQYF. CDR3 nucleotide sequence: TGCGCCAGCAGCTCAACCGGGACAGGCGATGGGGGGAAGACCCAGTACTTC. The variable domain in full, completed from reference TRBV5-1 and TRBJ2-5, reads KAGVTQTPRYLIKTRGQQVTLSCSPISGHRSVSWYQQTPGQGLQFLFEYFSETQRNKGNFPGRFSGRQFSNSRSEMNVSTLELGDSALYLCASSSTGTGDGGKTQYFGPGTRLLVL.

The V and J genes are TRBV6-5 and TRBJ1-1; TRBD1 might be the D (6 bases). Germline-derived CDR1 and CDR2 are MNHEY and SVGAGI. This CDR3 comprises 13 residues. Trimming cost V 2 bases and J 5 bases, with 9 bases left between them. CDR3 protein: CASSYRGGTEAFF. CDR3 bases: TGTGCCAGCAGTTACAGGGGGGGAACTGAAGCTTTCTTT.

The chain joins TRBV7-9 to TRBJ1-2; no firm D call. The CDR3 sequence is 17 residues long. V lost 8 bases and J 4 bases, leaving 26 bases between the germline ends. CDR1 is SEHNR, CDR2 FQNEAQ, per germline (reference sequence). CDR3 sequence reads: CASHLPRGIKGPYGYTF. CDR3 nucleotide sequence: TGTGCCAGCCACCTTCCGCGGGGAATTAAAGGCCCCTATGGCTACACCTTC.

V usage is TRBV7-2 and J usage is TRBJ2-7, with TRBD2 matching 7 bases. CDR1 and CDR2 from the germline V gene are SGHTA and FQGNSA. This CDR3 spans 14 amino acids. The V gene end was trimmed by 0 bases and the J gene end by 10 bases; junction bases not matched to a gene: 9. The CDR3 is CASSLAPGLREQYF. In nucleotides, the CDR3 is TGTGCCAGCAGCTTAGCCCCGGGACTACGCGAACAGTACTTC.

The chain recombines TRBV4-1 with TRBJ2-2; no clear D gene. This CDR3 has 13 residues. Germline-derived CDR1 and CDR2 are MGHRA and YSYEKL. The V end was cut by 0 bases, the J end by 4 bases, with 3 bases between. For the CDR3, the DNA is TGCGCCAGCAGCCAAGACGTCACCGGGGAGCTGTTTTTT. It specifies CASSQDVTGELFF.

The chain is built from TRBV5-1 and TRBJ1-1, with D possibly TRBD1 on 5 matching bases. Germline V gives CDR1 SGHRS, CDR2 YFSETQ. Trimming pared 5 bases from V and 0 bases from J, leaving 11 bases between. The CDR3 loop spans 14 amino acids. The CDR3 DNA follows: TGCGCCAGCAGGGGGGGTACACTGAACACTGAAGCTTTCTTT. It yields the protein CASRGGTLNTEAFF.

V usage is TRBV4-1 and J usage is TRBJ2-1; a weak D match, TRBD1 (6 bases). The CDR3 is made up of 16 amino acids. The V gene lost 2 bases and the J gene lost 2 bases, with 13 bases spanning the gap. Germline lookup yields CDR1 MGHRA and CDR2 YSYEKL. DNA for the CDR3: TGCGCCAGCAGCCAACCGGGACACCAGACCTACAATGAGCAGTTCTTC. Its translation: CASSQPGHQTYNEQFF.

Turning to this clone: Other DNA sequences in this specimen translate into the identical CDR3. V gene TRBV27 combines with J gene TRBJ1-2, with a possible D match to TRBD1 (6 bases). The CDR3 is 13 amino acids. Germline V CDR1 and CDR2: MNHEY, SMNVEV (reference sequence). Trimming took off 6 bases at V and 1 base at J, with 9 bases between the two ends. CDR3 region: CASSPDSNYGYTF. The CDR3 DNA sequence: TGTGCCAGCAGCCCGGACAGTAACTATGGCTACACCTTC.

This CDR3 is CASSHLGGYTDTQYF. CDR3 bases: TGTGCCAGCAGCCACCTTGGCGGGTACACAGATACGCAGTATTTT. This chain connects TRBV3-1 (or the pseudogene TRBV3-2) to TRBJ2-3, with a tentative D call TRBD2 (5 bases). Germline-derived CDR1 and CDR2 are LGHDT and YNNKEL (reference sequence). Trimming removed 3 bases at V and 2 bases at J, with 12 bases between. CDR3 size: 15 residues.

In regard to this clone: The sample carries other DNA sequences with the same CDR3. The chain couples TRBV9 to TRBJ2-3; TRBD2 aligns across 8 bases. The CDR3 extends over 14 amino acids. Germline CDR1 reads SGDLS; CDR2 reads YYNGEE. Unmatched junction bases numbered 0, after V lost 0 bases and J lost 3 bases. The CDR3 reads CASSVGLATDTQYF. Written as DNA, the CDR3 is TGTGCCAGCAGCGTAGGACTAGCGACAGATACGCAGTATTTT.

This clone is a singleton in its sample. The chain recombines TRBV15 with TRBJ2-1; no definite D call. Germline loops: CDR1 LNHNV, CDR2 YYDKDF (reference sequence). CDR3 length: 15 residues. The V gene lost 2 bases and the J gene lost 0 bases, with 8 bases spanning the gap. CDR3 amino acids: CATSRTISSYNEQFF. The CDR3 coding sequence is TGTGCCACCAGCAGAACTATCAGCTCCTACAATGAGCAGTTCTTC.

The chain joins TRBV12-3 or TRBV12-4 to TRBJ1-2, with D possibly being TRBD1 (6 bases). The CDR3 is made up of 12 amino acids. V lost 3 bases to trimming and J lost 8 bases, with 10 bases between them. For the CDR3, the DNA is TGTGCCAGCAGTTTCCGGGACACAGGCTACACCTTC. It yields the protein CASSFRDTGYTF.

Worth noting for this clone: The junction and the germline gene differ at one end; a read error may be behind it. This chain connects TRBV16 to TRBJ1-4; D is uncertain. Germline loops: CDR1 KGHSY, CDR2 FQNENV. The CDR3 sequence is 17 residues long. The chain's CDR3 is CASSPWTAFGTNKKLFF. CDR3 coding DNA: TGTGCCAGCAGCCCCTGGACTGCTTTTGGAACTAATAAAAAACTGTTTTTT.

To note about this clone: Other nucleotide sequences from this sample produce the same CDR3. The chain combines TRBV6-5 with TRBJ1-2; D unclear. Germline CDR1 and CDR2: MNHEY and SVGAGI. V was trimmed by 2 bases and J by 2 bases, leaving 6 bases between them. The CDR3 spans 13 residues. CDR3: CASSYGPNYGYTF. CDR3 nucleotide sequence: TGTGCCAGCAGTTACGGGCCAAACTATGGCTACACCTTC.

The CDR3 loop reads CSASTTRELFF. The CDR3 region has the DNA TGCAGCGCTTCGACTACCAGGGAGCTGTTTTTT. The chain is built from TRBV29-1 and TRBJ2-2, with D possibly being TRBD2 (5 bases). The CDR3 runs to 11 residues. V was pared by 7 bases and J by 9 bases, with 12 bases between. Germline V lookup: CDR1 SQVTM, CDR2 ANQGSEA.

This chain links TRBV10-3 with TRBJ2-7, with a possible D match to TRBD2 (6 bases). The germline V gene encodes CDR1 ENHRY and CDR2 SYGVKD. Trimming removed 2 bases from V and 6 bases from J, with 17 bases in between. The CDR3 loop spans 15 amino acids. The CDR3 is CAISETGLVKGEQYF. CDR3 DNA sequence: TGTGCCATCAGTGAGACGGGACTTGTGAAAGGCGAGCAGTACTTC.

The chain links TRBV10-3 to TRBJ1-4, with 7 bases aligning to TRBD1. The CDR3 covers 14 residues. The germline V gene encodes CDR1 ENHRY and CDR2 SYGVKD. Unmatched junction bases numbered 4, after V lost 3 bases and J lost 6 bases. The CDR3 here is CAISEGGGDEKLFF. The CDR3, as DNA: TGTGCCATCAGTGAAGGAGGGGGCGATGAAAAACTGTTTTTT.

The rearrangement joins TRBV4-1 to TRBJ2-5; D is perhaps TRBD2 (5 bases). Germline lookup yields CDR1 MGHRA and CDR2 YSYEKL. The CDR3 extends over 16 amino acids. V was cut by 1 base and J by 1 base, with 13 bases left in between. CDR3 bases: TGCGCCAGCAGCCAAGTTTCTGCGGCGGGCCAAGAGACCCAGTACTTC. It yields the protein CASSQVSAAGQETQYF.

The chain joins TRBV21-1 to TRBJ1-1; the D call of TRBD1 is as the table states it, not checked on the DNA. TRBV21-1 represents a pseudogene. The CDR3 is 21 amino acids. The CDR3 region is CASIPKPRGQGIPSMNTEAFF. CDR3 in DNA: TGTGCCAGCATCCCAAAACCCCGGGGACAGGGGATTCCGTCCATGAACACTGAAGCTTTCTTT.